The rows below give T cell receptor beta chains drawn from one sample of a study of regulatory T cells in long-lasting Graves disease. MiXCR, applied by TCRdb to the multiplex PCR reads, yields one record per CDR3 protein. The table shows about 540,000 distinct CDR3 sequences, with roughly 14% occurring only once. This sample also appeared in a second study, on T cells in Graves' hyperthyroidism and ophthalmopathy.

The specimen was peripheral blood mononuclear cells (PBMCs), collected at new diagnosis, from a patient treated with antithyroid drugs. The receptors originated from a man younger than 40 with Graves disease. Both conserved end residues are part of each CDR3. Fields, in order: CDR3 DNA, CDR3 protein, J gene, V gene, D gene, clone size. A D gene is named only where the DNA matches it firmly. Clone size appears in some rows only: once, few, many, or a class for an expanded clone.

CDR3nt: TGTGCCAGCAGCCATACAGTGTTCTATGGCTACACCTTC
CDR3aa: CASSHTVFYGYTF
j_gene: TRBJ1-2
v_gene: TRBV3-1
d_gene: NA
abundance: NA

CDR3nt: TGTGCCAGCAGCTTCCTAGCGGGACTTGAGGAGACCCAGTACTTC
CDR3aa: CASSFLAGLEETQYF
j_gene: TRBJ2-5
v_gene: TRBV11-1
d_gene: TRBD2
abundance: many

CDR3nt: TGTGCCAGCAGATCCCAAAGGGGCACTGAAGCTTTCTTT
CDR3aa: CASRSQRGTEAFF
j_gene: TRBJ1-1
v_gene: TRBV7-9
d_gene: NA
abundance: many

CDR3nt: TGCGCCAGCAGCCCCCAAAACATTCAGTACTTC
CDR3aa: CASSPQNIQYF
j_gene: TRBJ2-4
v_gene: TRBV5-1
d_gene: NA
abundance: many

CDR3nt: TGTGCCTGGAGTGTACCGGGGACTGAAGCTTTCTTT
CDR3aa: CAWSVPGTEAFF
j_gene: TRBJ1-1
v_gene: TRBV30
d_gene: NA
abundance: many

CDR3nt: TGTGCCAGCAGCTTAGCGATAGATGAGCAGTTCTTC
CDR3aa: CASSLAIDEQFF
j_gene: TRBJ2-1
v_gene: TRBV7-9
d_gene: NA
abundance: NA

CDR3nt: TGTGCCAGCAGCCCCGGACTAGCGGGAGTCAGTGGGGCCAACGTCCTGACTTTC
CDR3aa: CASSPGLAGVSGANVLTF
j_gene: TRBJ2-6
v_gene: TRBV7-9
d_gene: TRBD2
abundance: many

CDR3nt: TGTGCCAGCGGGACTAGCGGGAGAAGTAGCACAGATACGCAGTATTTT
CDR3aa: CASGTSGRSSTDTQYF
j_gene: TRBJ2-3
v_gene: TRBV6-1
d_gene: TRBD2
abundance: many

CDR3nt: TGTGCCAGTACTAGAACGGCTGCCACTGAAGCTTTCTTT
CDR3aa: CASTRTAATEAFF
j_gene: TRBJ1-1
v_gene: TRBV19
d_gene: NA
abundance: few

CDR3nt: TGTGCCACCAACGGGGGAACTGGGGCCAACGTCCTGACTTTC
CDR3aa: CATNGGTGANVLTF
j_gene: TRBJ2-6
v_gene: TRBV24-1
d_gene: NA
abundance: NA

CDR3nt: TGCAGCGTTGAGATTAACGAAGCTTTCTTT
CDR3aa: CSVEINEAFF
j_gene: TRBJ1-1
v_gene: TRBV29-1
d_gene: NA
abundance: many

CDR3nt: TGCAGTGCAGAGCCGGGACAACGCACAGATACGCAGTATTTT
CDR3aa: CSAEPGQRTDTQYF
j_gene: TRBJ2-3
v_gene: TRBV20-1
d_gene: NA
abundance: many

CDR3nt: TGTGCCAGCAGTCCCCGCGGACAGGGTGAATATCGGTACGAGCAGTACTTC
CDR3aa: CASSPRGQGEYRYEQYF
j_gene: TRBJ2-7
v_gene: TRBV12-3/TRBV12-4
d_gene: TRBD1
abundance: many

CDR3nt: TGTGCCAGCAGCCCAAGAACCAGTGACGCGCAGTACTTC
CDR3aa: CASSPRTSDAQYF
j_gene: TRBJ2-7
v_gene: TRBV3-1
d_gene: NA
abundance: many

CDR3nt: TGTGCCAGCAGTGAAGCTTGGACTAGCGGGAGTTACAATGAGCAGTTCTTC
CDR3aa: CASSEAWTSGSYNEQFF
j_gene: TRBJ2-1
v_gene: TRBV7-9
d_gene: TRBD2
abundance: NA

CDR3nt: TGTGCTAGTGGTTTTATAGGGACAGGGGAAGATGGCTACACCTTC
CDR3aa: CASGFIGTGEDGYTF
j_gene: TRBJ1-2
v_gene: TRBV12-5
d_gene: TRBD1
abundance: few

CDR3nt: TGCAGTGCCCCGCGGTCCAGGCTTCTCCACGAGCAGGACTTC
CDR3aa: CSAPRSRLLHEQDF
j_gene: TRBJ2-7
v_gene: TRBV20-1
d_gene: NA
abundance: NA

CDR3nt: TGTGCCCGAAAGGGGCTTGGAAACACCATATATTTT
CDR3aa: CARKGLGNTIYF
j_gene: TRBJ1-3
v_gene: TRBV30
d_gene: NA
abundance: many

CDR3nt: TGTGCCTGGAGGGCACGGGGGGCTCGACGCGAGCAGTACTTC
CDR3aa: CAWRARGARREQYF
j_gene: TRBJ2-7
v_gene: TRBV30
d_gene: NA
abundance: NA

CDR3nt: TGTGCCAGCAGGGGACACTACTACGAGCAGTACTTC
CDR3aa: CASRGHYYEQYF
j_gene: TRBJ2-7
v_gene: TRBV2
d_gene: NA
abundance: many

CDR3nt: TGTGCCAGCAGCTTCTTAGGGGGAAACACCGGGGAGCTGTTTTTT
CDR3aa: CASSFLGGNTGELFF
j_gene: TRBJ2-2
v_gene: TRBV11-2
d_gene: NA
abundance: many

CDR3nt: TGTGCCAGCAGCCCAACATCTATAGCGGGAGGCCGTGAGCAGTTCTTC
CDR3aa: CASSPTSIAGGREQFF
j_gene: TRBJ2-1
v_gene: TRBV3-1
d_gene: TRBD2
abundance: many

CDR3nt: TGTGCCAGCAGCTTAGCCAGGGAGGATGGCTACACCTTC
CDR3aa: CASSLAREDGYTF
j_gene: TRBJ1-2
v_gene: TRBV7-9
d_gene: NA
abundance: NA

CDR3nt: TGCAGTGCTAGGGGGCAGCGGAGGGGGGGTGAGCAGTTCTTC
CDR3aa: CSARGQRRGGEQFF
j_gene: TRBJ2-1
v_gene: TRBV20-1
d_gene: NA
abundance: many

CDR3nt: TGTGCCAGTAAACCAGGGGACCCAAGCTCTGGGGCCAACGTCCTGACTTTC
CDR3aa: CASKPGDPSSGANVLTF
j_gene: TRBJ2-6
v_gene: TRBV19
d_gene: NA
abundance: once

CDR3nt: TGTGCCAGCAGCGTAGAAGGCTATGGCTACACCTTC
CDR3aa: CASSVEGYGYTF
j_gene: TRBJ1-2
v_gene: TRBV9
d_gene: NA
abundance: many

CDR3nt: TGTGCCAGCAGCCCGACGACAGGGAGCACTGAAGCTTTCTTT
CDR3aa: CASSPTTGSTEAFF
j_gene: TRBJ1-1
v_gene: TRBV9
d_gene: TRBD1
abundance: NA